The 10 T cell receptor beta chains given below trace back to one sample, sequenced in a study of cytomegalovirus exposure and HLA in healthy donors. Both 60 Vbeta primers and 13 Jbeta primers went into the PCR. Method: immunoSEQ multiplex PCR; TCRdb's copy keeps in-frame clones and lacks some. Among roughly 170,000 clones, around 75% were seen once, and the ten largest hold 2.5%. The sample was PBMCs. These receptors originate from a female donor in good health and CMV-seronegative.

V usage is TRBV9 and J usage is TRBJ1-3; 7 bases map to TRBD1. CDR1 and CDR2 from the germline V gene are SGDLS and YYNGEE. The CDR3 totals 15 residues. V lost 0 bases and J lost 4; bases outside the gene matches: 4. The chain's CDR3 is CASSVVGGAGNTIYF. Written as DNA, the CDR3 is TGTGCCAGCAGCGTAGTAGGGGGCGCGGGAAACACCATATATTTT.

The chain joins TRBV7-9 to TRBJ2-1, with 7 bases identical to TRBD2. Germline V gene sequence: CDR1 SEHNR, CDR2 FQNEAQ (reference sequence). The CDR3 extends over 14 amino acids. After removal of 3 bases from V and 10 bases from J, the junction contained 9 bases not matched to a gene. The CDR3 DNA follows: TGTGCCAGCAGCTTTTTTTCGGCGGGAGAAGAGCAGTTCTTC. This codes for CASSFFSAGEEQFF. Complete variable domain (other parts from reference TRBV7-9 and TRBJ2-1): DTGVSQNPRHKITKRGQNVTFRCDPISEHNRLYWYRQTLGQGPEFLTYFQNEAQLEKSRLLSDRFSAERPKGSFSTLEIQRTEQGDSAMYLCASSFFSAGEEQFFGPGTRLTVL.

A note on this clone: A read error may produce the germline difference seen at one junction end. The V call is TRBV7-7, the J call TRBJ2-1; no reliable D call. The CDR3 extends over 16 amino acids. Germline CDR1 and CDR2: SSHAT and FNYEAQ (reference sequence). DNA for the CDR3: TGTGCTAGCAGCCCCCGTAGTAGCCTATTCTACAATGAGCAGTTCTTC. It codes for CASSPRSSLFYNEQFF.

The rearrangement links TRBV19 to TRBJ2-5; possible D gene TRBD1, 5 bases. Germline V gene data show CDR1 as LNHDA and CDR2 as SQIVND (reference sequence). This CDR3 is built from 14 residues. V was cut by 5 bases and J by 5 bases, with 15 bases left in between. DNA of the CDR3: TGTGCCAGTAGTGGCCTCAGGGCCACGGAGACCCAGTACTTC. It is translated as CASSGLRATETQYF.

The rearrangement links TRBV29-1 to TRBJ2-3, with D possibly TRBD2 on 6 matching bases. Germline V CDR1 and CDR2: SQVTM, ANQGSEA. Trimming removed 7 bases at V and 4 bases at J, with 9 bases between. This CDR3 has 11 residues. The CDR3 sequence is CSGGTADTQYF. The CDR3 nucleotides are TGCAGCGGCGGGACCGCAGATACGCAGTATTTT.

The chain carries TRBV6-5 and TRBJ2-7; D possibly corresponds to TRBD1 (5 bases). CDR1 MNHEY and CDR2 SVGAGI come from the germline V gene. Between the trimmed V and J ends, which lost 4 bases and 7 bases, there was a span of 17 bases. The CDR3 consists of 14 residues. Written as DNA, the CDR3 is TGTGCCAGCAGTTTCGATGGGGCAGGGCGGGAGCAGTACTTC. Translation gives CASSFDGAGREQYF.

This clone was seen a few times. Other DNA sequences in the sample encode the same CDR3. The genes are TRBV5-1 and TRBJ2-3; TRBD1 matches at 8 bases. The germline CDR1 and CDR2 sequences are SGHRS and YFSETQ. J lost 1 base, V lost 4 bases, and 2 bases had no gene match. This CDR3 spans 14 amino acids. CDR3 nucleotide sequence: TGCGCCAGCAGCCCGGGACAGGGCACAGATACGCAGTATTTT. It encodes CASSPGQGTDTQYF. The full variable domain, in which reference TRBV5-1 and TRBJ2-3 provide the parts outside the CDR3, is KAGVTQTPRYLIKTRGQQVTLSCSPISGHRSVSWYQQTPGQGLQFLFEYFSETQRNKGNFPGRFSGRQFSNSRSEMNVSTLELGDSALYLCASSPGQGTDTQYFGPGTRLTVL.

The chain couples TRBV7-2 to TRBJ1-4; D is unresolved. The V gene's germline CDR1 is SGHTA and CDR2 FQGNSA. This CDR3 contains 16 residues. V lost 1 base and J lost 7, with 16 bases in between. The CDR3 region is CASSLERAAVAEKLFF. The DNA of the CDR3 is TGTGCCAGCAGCTTAGAGAGGGCGGCGGTTGCTGAAAAACTGTTTTTT.

This chain connects TRBV28 to TRBJ2-7, with TRBD2 matching over 9 bases. Germline values: CDR1 MDHEN, CDR2 SYDVKM. The CDR3 is made up of 15 amino acids. Trimming removed 6 bases from V and 5 bases from J; junction bases left unmatched: 11. CDR3 region: CASSHTGTSFHEQYF. CDR3 nucleotide sequence: TGTGCCAGCAGCCATACAGGGACTAGCTTTCACGAGCAGTACTTC.

The chain joins TRBV6-1 to TRBJ1-5, with D uncertain. This CDR3 region has 14 residues. Trimming removed 7 bases from V and 4 bases from J, with 14 bases in between. Germline V gene sequence: CDR1 MNHNS, CDR2 SASEGT. Here the CDR3 reads CASTPPEVNQPQHF. The CDR3 bases are TGTGCCAGCACTCCCCCTGAGGTTAATCAGCCCCAGCATTTT.